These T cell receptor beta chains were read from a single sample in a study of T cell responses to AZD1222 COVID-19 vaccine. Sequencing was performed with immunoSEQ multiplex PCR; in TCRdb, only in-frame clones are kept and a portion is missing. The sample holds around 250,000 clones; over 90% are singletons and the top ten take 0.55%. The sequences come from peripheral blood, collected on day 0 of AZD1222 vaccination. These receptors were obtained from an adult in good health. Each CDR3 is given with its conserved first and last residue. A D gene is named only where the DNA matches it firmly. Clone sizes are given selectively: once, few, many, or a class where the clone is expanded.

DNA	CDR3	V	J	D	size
TGTGCCAGCAGTCCCAACAGGGGAGAGTCACCCCTCCACTTT	CASSPNRGESPLHF	TRBV2	TRBJ1-6	TRBD1	NA
TGCGCCAGCAGCTTGGAAGGGAGCACCTACGAGCAGTACTTC	CASSLEGSTYEQYF	TRBV5-1	TRBJ2-7	NA	NA
TGCGCCAGCAGGATGAATCCGGGACTTGAAGCTTTCTTT	CASRMNPGLEAFF	TRBV5-1	TRBJ1-1	NA	NA
TGTGCCAGCAGCCAAGTCCGGACTAGCGGGAGGGCGGGTGAGCAGTTCTTC	CASSQVRTSGRAGEQFF	TRBV3-1/TRBV3-2	TRBJ2-1	TRBD2	NA
TGCAGCGTTCCGGTCCTCAATGAGCAGTTCTTC	CSVPVLNEQFF	TRBV29-1	TRBJ2-1	NA	NA
TGTGCCAGCAGTGAACTCAGGGGGCAAACCGGGGAGCTGTTTTTT	CASSELRGQTGELFF	TRBV6-1	TRBJ2-2	TRBD1	NA
TGTGCCAGCAGCCCGACCTGGTCCTCCTACGAGCAGTACTTC	CASSPTWSSYEQYF	TRBV5-4	TRBJ2-7	NA	NA
TGTGCCAGCAGTGAAGATTCCTACAATGAGCAGTTCTTC	CASSEDSYNEQFF	TRBV2	TRBJ2-1	NA	NA
TGTGCCAGCAGCTTTGGCTGGACGGGGAATTCACCCCTCCACTTT	CASSFGWTGNSPLHF	TRBV7-2	TRBJ1-6	NA	NA
TGTGCCAGCAGCGGATTGGGAGAGACCCAGTACTTC	CASSGLGETQYF	TRBV12-3/TRBV12-4	TRBJ2-5	NA	NA
TGTGCCAGCAGAGCCAGCGCCGGGGAGCTGTTTTTT	CASRASAGELFF	TRBV2	TRBJ2-2	NA	NA
TGTGCCAGCAGCTTAGACCTAGCGGGAGTCTACGAGCAGTACTTC	CASSLDLAGVYEQYF	TRBV7-2	TRBJ2-7	TRBD2	NA
TGTGCCAGCAGCCCCAGACTAGCGGCCTACAATGAGCAGTTCTTC	CASSPRLAAYNEQFF	TRBV9	TRBJ2-1	TRBD2	once
TGTGCCTGGATAGACTGGGGGCTTGGAAACACCATATATTTT	CAWIDWGLGNTIYF	TRBV30	TRBJ1-3	NA	NA